The sequence of this TCR beta chain was determined in a study of tumour-infiltrating T cells in Burkitt lymphoma. The data were produced by immunoSEQ multiplex PCR, yet TCRdb's version contains in-frame clones alone and is incomplete. The table records some 9,200 clones, 62% of them present only once. This CDR3 has 13 amino acids. CDR1 and CDR2 from the germline V gene are SGHDT and YYEEEE. V trimming: 4 bases; J trimming: 4 bases; junction bases outside the gene matches: 4. The source material was tumor tissue. The sequence was collected from a human donor with diffuse large B-cell lymphoma. V and J are TRBV5-6 and TRBJ1-2, with TRBD1 identical over 7 bases. The CDR3 spells CASSPGQSYGYTF. The CDR3 bases are TGTGCCAGCAGCCCGGGACAGTCCTATGGCTACACCTTC.